This T cell receptor (beta chain) was captured by sequencing in a study of blood T cell repertoires in COVID-19. Overall study: Sources were T cells, B-cell-depleted T cells, or PBMCs; the material itself was cDNA or gDNA.

This CDR3 region has 13 residues. Germline values: CDR1 SNHLY, CDR2 FYNNEI. Trimming shortened V by 4 bases and J by 8 bases, and 14 bases separated the two germline ends. Sequencing used immunoSEQ multiplex PCR; TCRdb keeps in-frame clones, though not all of them. The sample has about 200,000 clones, roughly nine tenths seen once. This clonotype was sampled from a woman aged 45 to 65 with acute or convalescent COVID-19. The material sequenced was peripheral blood. The chain joins TRBV2 to TRBJ1-2, with D uncertain. Here the CDR3 DNA reads TGTGCCAGCAGTGGAGGAAGCGGGTCCGGCTACACCTTC. It codes for CASSGGSGSGYTF.